Following are 10 T cell receptor beta chains from one sample sequenced in a study of human versus mouse CDR3 diversity and MHC coevolution. TCRdb's table, derived via immunoSEQ multiplex PCR, lists solely in-frame clones and lacks some. The table records tens of thousands of clones, about 93% of them present only once. The specimen was naive CD4+ T cells from blood. Documented subset: CD45RO-negative CD62L-positive naive CD4 T cells. These receptors all stem from a person aged 55-75 years in good health.

The CDR3 DNA reads as TGTGCCAGCAGCCAAGACAGGGGGACCCCCTACGAGCAGTACTTC. This translates into CASSQDRGTPYEQYF. The rearrangement uses TRBV4-2 and TRBJ2-7, with 7 positions matching TRBD1. The CDR3 consists of 15 residues. V lost 0 bases, J lost 2 bases, and 4 bases stayed unmatched. Germline assignment: CDR1 LGHNA and CDR2 YNFKEQ.

V and J are TRBV29-1 and TRBJ1-4, with 9 bases that match TRBD1. The ends lost 6 bases at V and 0 bases at J; junction bases unmatched: 11. Germline lookup yields CDR1 SQVTM and CDR2 ANQGSEA. There are 17 residues in the CDR3. The CDR3 nucleotides are TGCAGCGTGGGACAGGGACCCGTTGGGGCAACTAATGAAAAACTGTTTTTT. It encodes CSVGQGPVGATNEKLFF. The full variable domain, with the rest looked up from reference TRBV29-1 and TRBJ1-4, is SAVISQKPSRDICQRGTSLTIQCQVDSQVTMMFWYRQQPGQSLTLIATANQGSEATYESGFVIDKFPISRPNLTFSTLTVSNMSPEDSSIYLCSVGQGPVGATNEKLFFGSGTQLSVL.

This chain uses TRBV15 with TRBJ2-5; D ambiguous. The V end was cut by 1 base, the J end by 1 base, with 7 bases between. From germline, CDR1 is LNHNV and CDR2 YYDKDF (reference sequence). There are 14 residues in the CDR3. This CDR3 reads CATSRVGGQETQYF. As DNA, the CDR3 is TGTGCCACCAGCAGAGTAGGCGGCCAAGAGACCCAGTACTTC. The variable domain in full, completed from reference TRBV15 and TRBJ2-5, reads DAMVIQNPRYQVTQFGKPVTLSCSQTLNHNVMYWYQQKSSQAPKLLFHYYDKDFNNEADTPDNFQSRRPNTSFCFLDIRSPGLGDTAMYLCATSRVGGQETQYFGPGTRLLVL.

The chain combines TRBV6-1 with TRBJ2-2, with a possible D match to TRBD2 (7 bases). The CDR3 runs to 16 residues. Germline CDR1 and CDR2: MNHNS and SASEGT. V was trimmed by 3 bases and J by 6 bases, leaving 17 bases between them. The CDR3 sequence: CASSDGGGRVSGELFF. CDR3 DNA sequence: TGTGCCAGCAGTGATGGGGGCGGGAGAGTCTCCGGGGAGCTGTTTTTT.

Regarding this clone: At one end the junction does not follow the germline gene, possibly because of a read error. CDR3 loop: CVSSEQGIVAGELFF. The CDR3 DNA follows: TGTGTCAGCAGTGAGCAGGGAATAGTTGCCGGGGAGCTGTTTTTT. The chain has TRBV6-1 and TRBJ2-2, with TRBD1 as a possible D gene (5 bases). Per the germline V gene, CDR1 is MNHNS and CDR2 is SASEGT. The CDR3 is 15 residues long.

This clone was observed once. V usage is TRBV6-6 and J usage is TRBJ2-1, with D uncertain. The CDR3 consists of 12 residues. Deletions cut 8 bases from V and 6 bases from J, with 11 bases between. Germline lookup yields CDR1 MNHNY and CDR2 SVGAGI (reference sequence). CDR3 protein: CASESFGNEQFF. CDR3 bases: TGTGCCAGCGAATCCTTCGGCAATGAGCAGTTCTTC.

V gene TRBV2 combines with J gene TRBJ2-3; the D gene is possibly TRBD2 (5 bases). Germline CDR1 SNHLY, CDR2 FYNNEI. Trimming cost V 7 bases and J 0 bases, with 17 bases left between them. The CDR3 covers 16 residues. Here the CDR3 reads CASTGVGVPSTDTQYF. The DNA for the CDR3 is TGTGCCAGCACCGGGGTAGGCGTTCCTAGCACAGATACGCAGTATTTT.

The CDR3 DNA follows: TGTGCCAGCGGAGACAGGGTTTCCTACGAGCAGTACTTC. As protein: CASGDRVSYEQYF. This chain connects TRBV7-2 to TRBJ2-7, with 7 bases that match TRBD1. From germline, CDR1 is SGHTA and CDR2 FQGNSA. The CDR3 is 13 residues long. The junction had 5 bases not matched to a gene; V was cut back by 8 bases and J by 1 base.

The chain couples TRBV5-4 to TRBJ2-3; TRBD2 matches at 11 bases. Trimming took 3 bases from V and 2 from J; bases not matched to a gene: 5. The CDR3 consists of 16 residues. CDR1 SGHNT and CDR2 YYREEE come from the germline V gene (reference sequence). The CDR3, as DNA: TGTGCCAGCAGCTCCGGGACTAGCGGACCCACAGATACGCAGTATTTT. Amino acids: CASSSGTSGPTDTQYF.

The chain is built from TRBV5-1 and TRBJ2-3, with a possible D match to TRBD2 (6 bases). In germline, CDR1 is SGHRS, CDR2 YFSETQ. V lost 4 bases and J 0 bases, leaving 15 bases between the germline ends. The CDR3 extends over 16 amino acids. The CDR3 is CASSGGVAVSTDTQYF. The CDR3 DNA is TGCGCCAGCAGCGGGGGTGTAGCGGTTAGCACAGATACGCAGTATTTT.